This T cell receptor (beta chain) was recovered during a study of OX40 agonist ivuxolimab in advanced cancers. About the study: The mean age was approximately 60 years, ranging from 23 to 79, with around four fifths of participants male. Among those treated, three patients had partial responses, one with hepatocellular carcinoma and two with cutaneous melanoma.

Exclusion of a patient followed from autoimmune disease history or systemic immunosuppression. Trimming took 4 bases from V and 9 from J, leaving 13 bases between them. Germline CDR1 SNHLY, CDR2 FYNNEI. The CDR3 covers 12 residues. Produced via immunoSEQ multiplex PCR; TCRdb's table is partial and in-frame only. Among about 62,000 clones listed, 85% were seen once. To note about this clone: No antigen is known for it.

Broader study findings: The average count of expanded clones was higher among CD8+ T cells than among CD4+.

The chain couples TRBV2 to TRBJ2-7, with a tentative D call TRBD2 (6 bases). Source: CD4+ or CD8+ T cells sorted from blood, taken in a trial of the OX40 agonist ivuxolimab. This clonotype originated in an adult with an advanced solid tumor such as melanoma, head and neck, liver or kidney cancer. CDR3 coding DNA: TGTGCCAGCAGTGGAAGCGGGCTGGGGCAGTACTTC. The encoded protein is CASSGSGLGQYF.